This T cell receptor beta chain was sequenced for a study of cytomegalovirus exposure and HLA in healthy donors. Overall study results and limits: Reportedly, fewer N-insertions than the roughly 690-donor mean appeared in an Asian-associated ancestry cluster in a later analysis. Apart from CMV serostatus, no immune exposure information was available. Reports described diagnosis of cytomegalovirus status by the classifier as highly specific and sensitive. Sequencing artifact likely explains a cluster of highly shared sequence variants.

As regards this clone: The antigen is unknown.

It was with 60 Vbeta and 13 Jbeta primers that the PCR ran. Method: immunoSEQ multiplex PCR; TCRdb's copy keeps in-frame clones and lacks some. The sample has more than 110,000 clones; around 80% are singletons. There are 17 residues in the CDR3. The chain combines TRBV21-1 with TRBJ2-3; whether TRBD2, the table's D call, matches the DNA was not checked. TRBV21-1 is assigned pseudogene status. This clonotype was sampled from a woman aged 45-60 years in good health and CMV-seropositive. The sample consisted of PBMCs. The CDR3 loop reads CASMVRRTSGVTDTQYF. Here the CDR3 DNA reads TGTGCCAGCATGGTCCGGCGAACTAGCGGGGTGACAGATACGCAGTATTTT.